The 8 T cell receptor beta chains in this list originate from one sample, sequenced in a study of identifying expanded T cells in peripheral blood. Clones were read by immunoSEQ multiplex PCR, and TCRdb kept only the in-frame ones, dropping some. Seen here are more than 95,000 clones, approximately 88% observed once, and the top ten hold 3% to 4%. Sequencing was performed on blood. Receptors were obtained from a person aged 18 to 75 in good health.

This rearrangement joins TRBV9 to TRBJ2-2; perhaps TRBD1 as D (8 bases). The CDR3 covers 16 residues. Germline V gives CDR1 SGDLS, CDR2 YYNGEE. Trimming took 3 bases from V and 6 from J, leaving 18 bases between them. The CDR3 nucleotides are TGTGCCAGCAGCGCACACGGACAGGGAGGGGCCGGGGAGCTGTTTTTT. Translation: CASSAHGQGGAGELFF.

This clone was counted ten times or more. J is TRBJ2-1 and V is TRBV20-1; D perhaps matches TRBD2 (7 bases). The CDR3 spans 10 residues. Between the trimmed V and J ends, which lost 6 bases and 9 bases, there was a span of 9 bases. Germline CDR1 DFQATT, CDR2 SNEGSKA (reference sequence). The CDR3 DNA sequence: TGCAGTGCCGCGGGGGCTGAGCAGTTCTTC. Translation: CSAAGAEQFF.

This clone was seen only once. The chain employs TRBV18 and TRBJ2-7; D call uncertain. CDR3 length equals 13 residues. Trimming stripped 3 bases from V and 4 bases from J, with 10 bases between. CDR1 and CDR2 (germline): KGHSH, LQKENI. The CDR3 DNA reads TGTGCCAGCTCACCGGGCAGAAATTACGAGCAGTACTTC. Protein sequence: CASSPGRNYEQYF.

This clone is a singleton in its sample. In DNA, the CDR3 is TGTGCCAGCAGCTCGGCGACAGGGGCCCACGCCATCATGAACACTGAAGCTTTCTTT. Its translation: CASSSATGAHAIMNTEAFF. The J gene is TRBJ1-1, the V gene TRBV21-1; the DNA was not used to check the table's D call, TRBD1. TRBV21-1 is a known pseudogene. The CDR3 is 19 residues long.

This chain joins TRBV19 and TRBJ2-1; TRBD2 might be the D (7 bases). CDR3 length equals 15 residues. Trimming left V 2 bases short and J 4 bases short, with 12 bases between. CDR1 is LNHDA and CDR2 is SQIVND in the germline V gene (reference sequence). This chain's CDR3 is CASSILGGPYNEQFF. For the CDR3, the DNA is TGTGCCAGTAGTATATTGGGGGGGCCTTACAATGAGCAGTTCTTC.

The chain carries TRBV6-6 and TRBJ1-5; D is possibly TRBD1 (5 bases). Germline V gene data show CDR1 as MNHNY and CDR2 as SVGAGI (reference sequence). Trimming removed 2 bases from V and 2 bases from J, with 10 bases in between. The CDR3 totals 15 residues. CDR3 sequence (DNA): TGTGCCAGCAGTTACGAGGGGACGGGCAATCAGCCCCAGCATTTT. Translation: CASSYEGTGNQPQHF.

The V gene is TRBV6-1, the J gene TRBJ1-1, with D possibly TRBD1 on 5 matching bases. CDR3 length equals 16 residues. Trimming took off 3 bases at V and 0 bases at J, with 14 bases between the two ends. Per the germline V gene, CDR1 is MNHNS and CDR2 is SASEGT. The DNA of the CDR3 is TGTGCCAGCAGTGAGATCAGGGAGAAGATGAACACTGAAGCTTTCTTT. Encoded protein: CASSEIREKMNTEAFF.

The J gene is TRBJ1-1, the V gene TRBV7-2; D uncertain. Trimming left V 2 bases short and J 8 bases short, with 12 bases between. Per the germline V gene, CDR1 is SGHTA and CDR2 is FQGNSA. This CDR3 has 13 amino acids. CDR3 amino acids: CASSLKGGKEAFF. The CDR3 coding sequence is TGTGCCAGCAGCTTAAAAGGAGGGAAAGAAGCTTTCTTT.